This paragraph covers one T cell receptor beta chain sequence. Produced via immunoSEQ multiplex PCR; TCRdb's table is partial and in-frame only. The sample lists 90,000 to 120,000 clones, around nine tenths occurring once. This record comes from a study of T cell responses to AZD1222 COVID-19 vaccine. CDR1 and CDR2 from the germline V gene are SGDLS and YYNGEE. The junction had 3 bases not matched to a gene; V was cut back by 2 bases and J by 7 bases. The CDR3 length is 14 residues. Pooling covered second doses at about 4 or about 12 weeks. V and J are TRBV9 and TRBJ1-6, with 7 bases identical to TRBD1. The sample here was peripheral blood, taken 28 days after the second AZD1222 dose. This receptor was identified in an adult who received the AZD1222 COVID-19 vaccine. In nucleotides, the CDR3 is TGTGCCAGCAGCGTGACAGGGAGGAATTCACCCCTCCACTTT. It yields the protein CASSVTGRNSPLHF.